These 11 T cell receptor beta chains share one sample of origin, sequenced in a study of OX40 agonist ivuxolimab in advanced cancers. Measured with immunoSEQ multiplex PCR; TCRdb has only the in-frame clones, and not every one. The table records around 49,000 clones, 80% to 90% of them present only once. Material: CD4+ or CD8+ T cells sorted from blood, obtained in a trial of the OX40 agonist ivuxolimab. The receptors shown here come from an adult with an advanced solid tumor such as melanoma, head and neck, liver or kidney cancer.

The CDR3 DNA reads TGTGCCAGCAGCTGGCGACAGGCTGAAGCTTTCTTT. Protein sequence: CASSWRQAEAFF. The chain couples TRBV7-2 to TRBJ1-1, with D perhaps matching TRBD1 (6 bases). Germline CDR1 reads SGHTA; CDR2 reads FQGNSA. The ends were cut back, 4 bases at V and 6 bases at J, with 9 bases in the middle. The CDR3 length is 12 residues.

The chain couples TRBV6-6 to TRBJ2-7; 11 positions match TRBD2. Germline CDR1 is MNHNY and CDR2 is SVGAGI (reference sequence). CDR3 length: 14 residues. V lost 6 bases, J lost 7 bases, and 8 bases stayed unmatched. The chain's CDR3 is CASSFSGRAREQYF. CDR3 in DNA: TGTGCCAGCAGCTTTAGCGGGAGGGCGCGGGAGCAGTACTTC.

This chain connects TRBV14 to TRBJ1-2; no definite D call. Germline CDR1 is SGHDN and CDR2 is FVKESK. V gave up 0 bases and J gave up 4 bases, with 12 bases separating them. The CDR3 has 15 residues. CDR3 in DNA: TGTGCCAGCAGCCAAGAGAGCTCGCCTACCTATGGCTACACCTTC. Translating it yields CASSQESSPTYGYTF.

The chain combines TRBV25-1 with TRBJ2-5; no clear D. The V gene's germline CDR1 is MGHDK and CDR2 SYGVNS. CDR3 size: 15 residues. Trimming removed 3 bases at V and 1 base at J, with 12 bases between. The CDR3 DNA is TGTGCCAGCAGTGATTTGGTGGCAGGCCAAGAGACCCAGTACTTC. This codes for CASSDLVAGQETQYF.

The chain joins TRBV15 to TRBJ1-2, with 8 positions matching TRBD1. Germline V lookup: CDR1 LNHNV, CDR2 YYDKDF (reference sequence). CDR3 length: 16 amino acids. Germline trimming cut 0 bases from V and 1 base from J; bases unmatched to any gene: 4. CDR3 nucleotides: TGTGCCACCAGCAGAGATCACAGGGGGAATAACTATGGCTACACCTTC. Protein: CATSRDHRGNNYGYTF.

V and J are TRBV9 and TRBJ1-1; TRBD1 might be the D (5 bases). Per germline, CDR1 SGDLS and CDR2 YYNGEE. The CDR3 consists of 13 residues. Trimming removed 3 bases at V and 2 bases at J, with 8 bases between. The CDR3 DNA reads as TGTGCCAGCAGCGGAGACAGTAACACTGAAGCTTTCTTT. It encodes CASSGDSNTEAFF. The full variable domain, its missing parts supplied by reference TRBV9 and TRBJ1-1, is DSGVTQTPKHLITATGQRVTLRCSPRSGDLSVYWYQQSLDQGLQFLIQYYNGEERAKGNILERFSAQQFPDLHSELNLSSLELGDSALYFCASSGDSNTEAFFGQGTRLTVV.

The chain is built from TRBV6-5 and TRBJ2-7; TRBD1 is a possible D gene (6 bases). The CDR3 sequence is 14 residues long. Germline V gives CDR1 MNHEY, CDR2 SVGAGI. Between the trimmed V and J ends, which lost 6 bases and 4 bases, there was a span of 16 bases. The CDR3 nucleotides are TGTGCCAGCAGAGACCGGGACACGCTATACGAGCAGTACTTC. Amino acid sequence: CASRDRDTLYEQYF.

The chain has TRBV14 and TRBJ2-1; 13 bases fit TRBD2. J lost 13 bases, V lost 0 bases, and 6 bases had no gene match. The length of the CDR3 is 15 residues. Germline V gene sequence: CDR1 SGHDN, CDR2 FVKESK. CDR3 DNA sequence: TGTGCCAGCAGCCAAGATCGGGGGACTAGCGGGGACCAGTTCTTC. The encoded protein is CASSQDRGTSGDQFF. Full variable domain (remainder filled in from reference TRBV14 and TRBJ2-1): EAGVTQFPSHSVIEKGQTVTLRCDPISGHDNLYWYRRVMGKEIKFLLHFVKESKQDESGMPNNRFLAERTGGTYSTLKVQPAELEDSGVYFCASSQDRGTSGDQFFGPGTRLTVL.

This chain connects TRBV27 to TRBJ2-7; TRBD1 or TRBD2 may be the D gene (6 bases each). This CDR3 spans 17 amino acids. V dropped 6 bases and J dropped 4 bases, with 25 bases sitting between them. Germline V gives CDR1 MNHEY, CDR2 SMNVEV (reference sequence). The CDR3 DNA reads as TGTGCCAGCAGAGCAACCATTACCCGGGGGCCGAGATACGAGCAGTACTTC. Its translation: CASRATITRGPRYEQYF.

This clone was seen just once. The chain couples TRBV5-8 to TRBJ1-3; D is undetermined. Trimming pared 2 bases from V and 0 bases from J, leaving 9 bases between. The germline gives CDR1 SGHTS, CDR2 YDEGEE. The CDR3 spans 15 residues. The CDR3 reads CASSLEVSSGNTIYF. The DNA for the CDR3 is TGTGCCAGCAGCTTAGAAGTTAGCTCTGGAAACACCATATATTTT.

The V gene is TRBV19, the J gene TRBJ1-1; the D is unclear. The CDR3 loop spans 14 amino acids. Trimming took off 3 bases at V and 1 base at J, with 9 bases between the two ends. CDR1 LNHDA and CDR2 SQIVND come from the germline V gene (reference sequence). Here the CDR3 reads CASSMASRNTEAFF. CDR3 DNA: TGTGCCAGTAGTATGGCTTCAAGGAACACTGAAGCTTTCTTT.